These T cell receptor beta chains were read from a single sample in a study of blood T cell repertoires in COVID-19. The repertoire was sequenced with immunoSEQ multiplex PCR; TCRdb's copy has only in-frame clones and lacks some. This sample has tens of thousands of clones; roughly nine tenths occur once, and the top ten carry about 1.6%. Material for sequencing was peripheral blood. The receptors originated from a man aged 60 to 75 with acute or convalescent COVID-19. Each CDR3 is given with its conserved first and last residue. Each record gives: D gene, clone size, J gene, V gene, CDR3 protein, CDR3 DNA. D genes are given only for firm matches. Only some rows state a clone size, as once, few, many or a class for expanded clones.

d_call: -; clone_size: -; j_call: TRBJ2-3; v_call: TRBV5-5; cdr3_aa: CASSLLISGAFYSTDTQYF; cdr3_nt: TGTGCCAGCAGCTTGCTTATATCAGGGGCCTTTTATAGCACAGATACGCAGTATTTT
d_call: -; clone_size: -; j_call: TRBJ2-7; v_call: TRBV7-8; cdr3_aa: CASSVTDKNYEQYF; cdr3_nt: TGTGCCAGCAGCGTTACGGACAAGAACTACGAGCAGTACTTC
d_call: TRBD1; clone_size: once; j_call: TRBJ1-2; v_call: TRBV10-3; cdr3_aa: CAISGGTDPYGYTF; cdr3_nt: TGTGCCATCAGTGGAGGGACAGACCCCTATGGCTACACCTTC
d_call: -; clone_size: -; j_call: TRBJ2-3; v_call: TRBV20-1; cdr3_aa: CSASSPTSSTDTQYF; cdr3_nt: TGCAGTGCTAGTTCCCCGACTTCATCCACAGATACGCAGTATTTT
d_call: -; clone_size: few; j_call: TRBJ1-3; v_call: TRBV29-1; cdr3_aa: CSVDSGGMGGNTIYF; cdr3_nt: TGCAGCGTTGATTCGGGAGGGATGGGTGGAAACACCATATATTTT
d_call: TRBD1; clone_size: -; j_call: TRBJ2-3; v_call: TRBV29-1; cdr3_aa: CSVQAGTGGEDTQYF; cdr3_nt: TGCAGCGTCCAGGCCGGGACAGGGGGCGAAGATACGCAGTATTTT
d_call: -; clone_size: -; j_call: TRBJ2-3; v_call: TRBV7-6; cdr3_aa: CASSFPGASHTQYF; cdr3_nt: TGTGCCAGCAGCTTCCCAGGGGCCTCCCATACGCAGTATTTT
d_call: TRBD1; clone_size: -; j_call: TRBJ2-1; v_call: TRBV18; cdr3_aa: CASSWTGGVNNEQFF; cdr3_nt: TGTGCCAGCTCATGGACAGGGGGGGTAAACAATGAGCAGTTCTTC
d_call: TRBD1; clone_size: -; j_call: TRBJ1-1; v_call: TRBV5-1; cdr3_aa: CASSVGTALTEAFF; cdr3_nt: TGCGCCAGCAGCGTCGGGACAGCTCTCACTGAAGCTTTCTTT
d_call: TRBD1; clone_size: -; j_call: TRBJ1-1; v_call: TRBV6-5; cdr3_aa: CASSYTGDGNTEAFF; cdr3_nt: TGTGCCAGCAGTTATACAGGGGATGGGAACACTGAAGCTTTCTTT
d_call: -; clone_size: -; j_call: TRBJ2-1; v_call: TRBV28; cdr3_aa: CASSLGGSYNEQFF; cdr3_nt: TGTGCCAGCAGTTTAGGGGGGTCCTACAATGAGCAGTTCTTC
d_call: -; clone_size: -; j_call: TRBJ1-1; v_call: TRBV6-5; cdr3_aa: CASTGRGEAFF; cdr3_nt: TGTGCCAGTACAGGGAGGGGTGAAGCTTTCTTT
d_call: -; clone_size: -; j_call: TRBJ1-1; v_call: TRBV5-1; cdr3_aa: CASSLDSTEAFF; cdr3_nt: TGCGCCAGCAGCTTGGACAGTACTGAAGCTTTCTTT
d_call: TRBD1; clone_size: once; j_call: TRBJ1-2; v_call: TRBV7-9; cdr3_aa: CASSLVEGGTGDGYTF; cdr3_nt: TGTGCCAGCAGCTTAGTGGAAGGAGGGACAGGGGATGGCTACACCTTC
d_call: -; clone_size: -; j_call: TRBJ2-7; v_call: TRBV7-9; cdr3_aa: CASSTTLYEQYF; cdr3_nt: TGTGCCAGCAGCACGACACTTTACGAGCAGTACTTC
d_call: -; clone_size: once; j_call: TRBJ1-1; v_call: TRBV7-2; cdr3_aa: CASSFLGGGLGNTEAFF; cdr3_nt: TGTGCCAGCAGCTTTTTGGGGGGTGGCCTCGGAAACACTGAAGCTTTCTTT
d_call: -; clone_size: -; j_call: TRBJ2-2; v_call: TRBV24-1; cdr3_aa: CATGGVNTGELFF; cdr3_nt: TGTGCCACCGGCGGGGTGAACACCGGGGAGCTGTTTTTT
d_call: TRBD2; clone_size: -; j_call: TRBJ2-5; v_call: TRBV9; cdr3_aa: CASSPRGGGTTKTQYF; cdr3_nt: TGTGCCAGCAGCCCACGCGGCGGGGGGACCACGAAGACCCAGTACTTC
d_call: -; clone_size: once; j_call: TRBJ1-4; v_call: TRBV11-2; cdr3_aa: CASSSDWGGKLFF; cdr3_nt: TGTGCCAGCAGCTCCGACTGGGGGGGAAAACTGTTTTTT
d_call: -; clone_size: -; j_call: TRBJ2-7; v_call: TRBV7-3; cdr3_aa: CASSSQGGPTYEQYF; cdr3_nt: TGTGCCAGCAGCTCCCAAGGGGGACCGACCTACGAGCAGTACTTC
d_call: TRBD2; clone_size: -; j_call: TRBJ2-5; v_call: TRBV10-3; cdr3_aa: CATRGISGGPRQETQYF; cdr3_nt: TGTGCCACCCGAGGGATTAGCGGGGGACCTCGCCAAGAGACCCAGTACTTC
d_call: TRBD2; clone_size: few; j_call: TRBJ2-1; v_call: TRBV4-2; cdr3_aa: CASGNLGLAGRNEQFF; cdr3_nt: TGTGCCAGCGGAAACTTGGGACTAGCGGGGCGCAATGAGCAGTTCTTC
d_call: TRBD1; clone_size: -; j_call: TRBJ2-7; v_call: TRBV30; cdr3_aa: CAWSRDRGYEQYF; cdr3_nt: TGTGCCTGGAGCCGGGACAGGGGCTACGAGCAGTACTTC
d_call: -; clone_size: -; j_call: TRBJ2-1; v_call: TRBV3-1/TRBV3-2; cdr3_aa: CASSRRSGEQFF; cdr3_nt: TGTGCCAGCAGCCGCCGATCAGGTGAGCAGTTCTTC
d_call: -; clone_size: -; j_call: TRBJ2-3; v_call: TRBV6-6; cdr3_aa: CASRRSQSTDTQYF; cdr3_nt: TGTGCCAGCAGGCGGAGCCAGTCAACTGATACGCAGTATTTT
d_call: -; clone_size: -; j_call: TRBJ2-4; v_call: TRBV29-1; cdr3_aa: CSVESNIQYF; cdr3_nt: TGCAGCGTTGAGTCTAACATTCAGTACTTC
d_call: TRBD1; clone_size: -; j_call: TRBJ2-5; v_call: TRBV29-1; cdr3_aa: CSVDGTGGVETQYF; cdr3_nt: TGCAGCGTCGACGGGACAGGGGGAGTTGAGACCCAGTACTTC
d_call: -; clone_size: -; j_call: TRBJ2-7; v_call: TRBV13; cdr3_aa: CASRHRGQISYEQYF; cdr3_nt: TGTGCCAGCAGGCATCGAGGACAGATCTCCTACGAGCAGTACTTC
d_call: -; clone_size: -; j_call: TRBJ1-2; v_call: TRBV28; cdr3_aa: CASSDRRSQRGYTF; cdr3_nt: TGTGCCAGCAGTGATAGACGGAGTCAACGTGGCTACACCTTC
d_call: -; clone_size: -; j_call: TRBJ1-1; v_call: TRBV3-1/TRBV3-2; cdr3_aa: CASSQVGAHGAFF; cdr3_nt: TGTGCCAGCAGCCAAGTAGGAGCCCACGGGGCTTTCTTT